This record looks at one T cell receptor beta chain sequence and its context. The antigen is not known. Repertoires were generated with immunoSEQ multiplex PCR, while TCRdb's copy carries only in-frame clones and drops some. Among 15,000 to 20,000 clones, 80% to 90% were seen once, and the ten largest hold roughly two thirds. These data belong to a study of OX40 agonist ivuxolimab in advanced cancers. This CDR3 is 16 amino acids long. With 5 bases clipped from V and 4 bases from J, the junction kept 9 bases outside the gene matches. Germline assignment: CDR1 SGHNT and CDR2 YENEEA. Patients were ruled out by autoimmune disease history or systemic immunosuppression. Study-wide points: Part of the nonresponder group also had normalized T-cell clonal expansion that was low. On average, CD8+ T cells had more expanded clones than CD4+. CD4+ and CD8+ T cells in blood underwent clonal expansion by week 6 at 0.1 to 3.0 mg/kg.

This TCR was recovered from an adult with an advanced solid tumor such as melanoma, head and neck, liver or kidney cancer. Sequencing used CD4+ or CD8+ T cells sorted from blood, obtained in a trial of the OX40 agonist ivuxolimab. The chain combines TRBV11-3 with TRBJ2-1, with 9 bases matching TRBD1. The CDR3 sequence is CASSDSLGQGYNEQFF. The CDR3 DNA sequence: TGTGCCAGCAGCGATAGTCTGGGACAGGGATACAATGAGCAGTTCTTC.